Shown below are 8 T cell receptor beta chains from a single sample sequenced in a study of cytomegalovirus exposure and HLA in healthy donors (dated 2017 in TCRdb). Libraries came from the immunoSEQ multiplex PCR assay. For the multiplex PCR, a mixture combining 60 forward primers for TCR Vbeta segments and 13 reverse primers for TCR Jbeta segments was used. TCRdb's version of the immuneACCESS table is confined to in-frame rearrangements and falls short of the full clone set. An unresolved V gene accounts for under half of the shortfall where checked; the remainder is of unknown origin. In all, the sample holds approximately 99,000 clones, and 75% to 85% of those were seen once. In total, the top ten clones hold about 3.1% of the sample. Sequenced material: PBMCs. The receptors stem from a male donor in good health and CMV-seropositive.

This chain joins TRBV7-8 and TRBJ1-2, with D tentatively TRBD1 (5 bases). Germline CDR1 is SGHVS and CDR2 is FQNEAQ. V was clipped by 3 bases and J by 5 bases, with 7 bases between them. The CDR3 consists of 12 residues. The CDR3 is CASSFPGYGYTF. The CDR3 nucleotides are TGTGCCAGCAGCTTTCCAGGGTATGGCTACACCTTC.

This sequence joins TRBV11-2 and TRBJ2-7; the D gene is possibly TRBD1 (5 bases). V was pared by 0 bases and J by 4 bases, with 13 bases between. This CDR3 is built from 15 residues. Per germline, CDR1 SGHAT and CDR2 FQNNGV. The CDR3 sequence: CASSLEALAGYEQYF. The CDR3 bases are TGTGCCAGCAGCTTAGAAGCTTTGGCAGGGTACGAGCAGTACTTC.

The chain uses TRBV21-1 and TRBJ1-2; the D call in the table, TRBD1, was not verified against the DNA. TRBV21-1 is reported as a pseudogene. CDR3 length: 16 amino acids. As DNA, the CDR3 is TGTGCCAGCAGCAAACGGACAGGGGGATCCTTCTATGGCTACACCTTC. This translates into CASSKRTGGSFYGYTF.

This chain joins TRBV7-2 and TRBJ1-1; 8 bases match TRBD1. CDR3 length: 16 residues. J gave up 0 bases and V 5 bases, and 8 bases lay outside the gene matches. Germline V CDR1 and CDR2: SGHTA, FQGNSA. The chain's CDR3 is CASSGSGTGLNTEAFF. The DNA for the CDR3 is TGTGCCAGCAGCGGTTCCGGGACAGGACTGAACACTGAAGCTTTCTTT.

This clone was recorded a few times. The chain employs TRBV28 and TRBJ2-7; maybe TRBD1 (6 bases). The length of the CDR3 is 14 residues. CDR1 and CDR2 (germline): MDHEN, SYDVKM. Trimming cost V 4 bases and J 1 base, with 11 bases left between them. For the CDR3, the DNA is TGTGCCAGCAGTTATGACAGGATTTCCTACGAGCAGTACTTC. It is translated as CASSYDRISYEQYF.

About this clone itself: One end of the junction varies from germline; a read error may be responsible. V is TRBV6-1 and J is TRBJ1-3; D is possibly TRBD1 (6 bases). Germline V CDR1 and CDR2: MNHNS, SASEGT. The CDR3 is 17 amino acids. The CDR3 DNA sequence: TGTGTCAGCAGTGATCGGGGGGCTACCTTCTCTGGAAACACCATATATTTT. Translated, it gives CVSSDRGATFSGNTIYF.

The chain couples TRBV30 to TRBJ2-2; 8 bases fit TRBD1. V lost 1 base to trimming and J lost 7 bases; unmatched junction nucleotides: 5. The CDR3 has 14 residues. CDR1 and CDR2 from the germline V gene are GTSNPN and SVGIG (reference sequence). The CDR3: CAWSATGVSGELFF. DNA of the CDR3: TGTGCCTGGAGTGCGACAGGGGTGAGCGGGGAGCTGTTTTTT. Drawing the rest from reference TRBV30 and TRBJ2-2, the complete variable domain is SQTIHQWPATLVQPVGSPLSLECTVEGTSNPNLYWYRQAAGRGLQLLFYSVGIGQISSEVPQNLSASRPQDRQFILSSKKLLLSDSGFYLCAWSATGVSGELFFGEGSRLTVL.

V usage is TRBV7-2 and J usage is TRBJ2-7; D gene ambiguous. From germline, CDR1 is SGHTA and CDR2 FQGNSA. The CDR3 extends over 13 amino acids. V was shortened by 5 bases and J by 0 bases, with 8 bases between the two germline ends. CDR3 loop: CASSLPSSYEQYF. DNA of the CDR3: TGTGCCAGCAGCCTCCCGAGCTCCTACGAGCAGTACTTC. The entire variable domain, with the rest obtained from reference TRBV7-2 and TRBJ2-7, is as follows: GAGVSQSPSNKVTEKGKDVELRCDPISGHTALYWYRQSLGQGLEFLIYFQGNSAPDKSGLPSDRFSAERTGGSVSTLTIQRTQQEDSAVYLCASSLPSSYEQYFGPGTRLTVT.